What follows are 6 T cell receptor beta chains derived from one specimen sequenced in a study of blood T cell repertoires in COVID-19. Profiling relied on immunoSEQ multiplex PCR, and the TCRdb table lists in-frame clones only, not all of them. The sample shows roughly 190,000 clones, over 75% of them seen only once. The specimen was peripheral blood. Source of these receptors: a woman in her forties or fifties with acute or convalescent COVID-19.

The chain links TRBV6-5 to TRBJ1-5; D unresolved. This CDR3 is built from 15 residues. Germline CDR1 is MNHEY and CDR2 is SVGAGI. Trimming shortened V by 2 bases and J by 2 bases, and 10 bases separated the two germline ends. Written as DNA, the CDR3 is TGTGCCAGCAGTTACGACAACGCTGGCAATCAGCCCCAGCATTTT. It codes for CASSYDNAGNQPQHF.

The genes are TRBV15 and TRBJ2-1, with a tentative D call TRBD1 (5 bases). The CDR3 consists of 13 residues. Germline V gene lookup returns CDR1 LNHNV and CDR2 YYDKDF (reference sequence). Trimming took 5 bases from V and 7 from J, leaving 12 bases between them. CDR3 sequence reads: CATSLGVGNEQFF. The CDR3 DNA reads TGTGCCACCAGCCTAGGGGTGGGTAATGAGCAGTTCTTC.

The J gene is TRBJ2-7, the V gene TRBV20-1; D is perhaps TRBD1 (5 bases). Germline lookup yields CDR1 DFQATT and CDR2 SNEGSKA (reference sequence). The CDR3 has 11 residues. Trimming left V 1 base short and J 6 bases short, with 7 bases between. This chain's CDR3 is CSARVDSEQYF. CDR3 DNA: TGCAGTGCTAGAGTAGACAGCGAGCAGTACTTC.

The chain is built from TRBV3-1 (or the pseudogene TRBV3-2) and TRBJ1-1; 7 bases are a match to TRBD1. The germline V gene encodes CDR1 LGHDT and CDR2 YNNKEL (reference sequence). Losses at the gene ends were 2 bases for V and 10 bases for J; bases not matched to a gene: 1. The CDR3 contains 11 residues. CDR3 loop: CASSQQGGAFF. In DNA, the CDR3 is TGTGCCAGCAGCCAACAGGGGGGAGCTTTCTTT.

The rearrangement links TRBV28 to TRBJ1-2, with 8 nucleotides matching TRBD1. Germline CDR1 reads MDHEN; CDR2 reads SYDVKM. V lost 5 bases to trimming and J lost 8 bases; unmatched junction nucleotides: 4. The CDR3 spans 12 residues. CDR3 sequence reads: CASSTQGVGYTF. CDR3 nucleotides: TGTGCCAGCAGTACACAGGGGGTGGGCTACACCTTC.

The V and J genes are TRBV4-3 and TRBJ2-2, with 8 positions matching TRBD2. CDR1 is LGHNA, CDR2 YSLEER, per germline. The J segment lost 1 base and the V segment lost 4 bases, leaving 8 bases of the junction unmatched. The CDR3 has 17 residues. The CDR3 sequence: CASSLALAAQNTGELFF. Written as DNA, the CDR3 is TGCGCCAGCAGCCTGGCACTAGCGGCCCAGAACACCGGGGAGCTGTTTTTT.